This T cell receptor (beta chain) was sequenced during a study of blood T cell repertoires in COVID-19. About the study: The United States, Italy and Spain supplied acute and convalescent COVID-19 samples.

In the authors' workflow: Nucleated cell counts were estimated from reference gene primer amplification. TCRdb's copy holds only in-frame clones and misses some; the assay was immunoSEQ multiplex PCR. The D gene and trimming were derived from the DNA, and the V and J assignments and clone size from that table. The sample carries some 140,000 clones, approximately 85% recorded once. With 4 bases removed from V and 0 bases from J, the gap between germline ends came to 20 bases. This CDR3 region has 18 residues. Germline loops: CDR1 SGHRS, CDR2 YFSETQ. The TCR sequence derives from a human donor in a cohort sampled during active COVID-19. This chain uses TRBV5-1 with TRBJ1-3; D perhaps matches TRBD1 (6 bases). Sequenced material: peripheral blood. CDR3 region: CASSPFSSGQLSGNTIYF. The CDR3 bases are TGCGCCAGCAGCCCCTTCTCATCTGGACAGCTCTCTGGAAACACCATATATTTT.